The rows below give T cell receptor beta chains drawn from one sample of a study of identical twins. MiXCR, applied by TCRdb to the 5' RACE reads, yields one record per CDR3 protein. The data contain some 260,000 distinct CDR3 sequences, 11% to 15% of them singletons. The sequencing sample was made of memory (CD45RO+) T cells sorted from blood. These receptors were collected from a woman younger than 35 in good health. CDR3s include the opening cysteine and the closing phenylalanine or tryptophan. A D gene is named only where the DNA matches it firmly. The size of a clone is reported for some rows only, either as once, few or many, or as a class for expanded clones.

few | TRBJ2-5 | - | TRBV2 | TGTGCCAGCAGATGGGGCTACAGTCATGACCAAGAGACCCAGTACTTC | CASRWGYSHDQETQYF
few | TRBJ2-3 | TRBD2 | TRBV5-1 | TGCGCCAGCAGCTTGGGGGGACTAGGACGCACAGATACGCAGTATTTT | CASSLGGLGRTDTQYF
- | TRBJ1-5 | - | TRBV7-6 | TGTGCCAGCAGCTTAGAGCGGGGGAATCAGCCCCAGCATTTT | CASSLERGNQPQHF
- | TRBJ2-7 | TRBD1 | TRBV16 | TGTGCCAGCAGCCCACAGGGGCAGGGCGAGCAGTACTTC | CASSPQGQGEQYF
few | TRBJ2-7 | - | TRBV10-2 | TGCGCCAGCAGCCTCCGGGGTAAGACTACCTACGAGCAGTACTTC | CASSLRGKTTYEQYF
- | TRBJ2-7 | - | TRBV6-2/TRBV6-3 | TGTGCCAGCAGTTACTCGGTATCCTACGAGCAGTACTTC | CASSYSVSYEQYF
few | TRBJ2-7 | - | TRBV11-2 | TGTGCCAGCAGCTTAGATCTGATCTCCTACGAGCAGTACTTC | CASSLDLISYEQYF
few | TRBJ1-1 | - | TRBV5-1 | TGCGCCAGCAGCTTGAACCACGAGAACACTGAAGCTTTCTTT | CASSLNHENTEAFF
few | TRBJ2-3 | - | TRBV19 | TGTGCCAGTAGTATAGAAGGTGGCACAGATACGCAGTATTTT | CASSIEGGTDTQYF
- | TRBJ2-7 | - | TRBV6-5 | TGTGCCAGCAGGTACGGACAGAGCTCCTACGAGCAGTACTTC | CASRYGQSSYEQYF
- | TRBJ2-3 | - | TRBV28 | TGTGCCAGCAGCCCTCGTGTAGCACAGGGAAGAGATACGCAGTATTTT | CASSPRVAQGRDTQYF
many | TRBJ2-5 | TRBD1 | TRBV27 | TGTGCCAGCAGTGTACACAGGGGGCTAAAGGAGACCCAGTACTTC | CASSVHRGLKETQYF
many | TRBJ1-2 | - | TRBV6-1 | TGTGCCAGCAGCCTCGGGACACCCCCTAACTATGGCTACACCTTC | CASSLGTPPNYGYTF
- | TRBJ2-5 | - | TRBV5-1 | TGCGCCAGCAGGCAGGGACAAGTACAAGAGACCCAGTACTTC | CASRQGQVQETQYF
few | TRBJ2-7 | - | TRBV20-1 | TGCAGTGCTAGTGGCCAGTTCTACGAGCAGTACTTC | CSASGQFYEQYF
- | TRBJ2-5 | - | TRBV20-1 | TGCAGTGCCACCAGGAGACAGAATGTAGAGACCCAGTACTTC | CSATRRQNVETQYF
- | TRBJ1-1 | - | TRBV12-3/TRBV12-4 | TGTGCCAGCAGTTCAACGCACAGGACTGAAGCTTTCTTT | CASSSTHRTEAFF
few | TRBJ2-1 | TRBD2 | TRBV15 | TGTGCCACCAGCAGAGGAGGGGAGGGAATCGAGAATGAGCAGTTCTTC | CATSRGGEGIENEQFF
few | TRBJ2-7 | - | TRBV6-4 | TGTGCCAGCACCGACCGGGCGGCCTCGGACTACGAGCAGTACTTC | CASTDRAASDYEQYF
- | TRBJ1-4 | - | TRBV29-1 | TGCAGCGTTCGGACCGCTCAGGCACTGTTTTTT | CSVRTAQALFF
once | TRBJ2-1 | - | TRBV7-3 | TGTGCCAGCAGCCTCAGAGGCAGCCTAGGCAATGAGCAGTTCTTC | CASSLRGSLGNEQFF
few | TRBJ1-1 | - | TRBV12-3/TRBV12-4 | TGTGCCAGCAGTTTTACCGGTACACTCACTGAAGCTTTCTTT | CASSFTGTLTEAFF
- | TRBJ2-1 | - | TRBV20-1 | TGCAGTGCTAGTCCGAGGGGCAATGAGCAGTTCTTC | CSASPRGNEQFF
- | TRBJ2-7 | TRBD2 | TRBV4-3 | TGCGCCAGCAGCCCCGGGGGGGGCGGTACGAAGCAGTACTTC | CASSPGGGGTKQYF
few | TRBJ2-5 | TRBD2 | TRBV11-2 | TGTGCCAGCAGCTCACGGTGGGGACTAAGCCAAGAGACCCAGTACTTC | CASSSRWGLSQETQYF
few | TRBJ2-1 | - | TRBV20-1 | TGCAGTGCACCCCGAGAGGGCCGGTCGTACAATGAGCAGTTCTTC | CSAPREGRSYNEQFF
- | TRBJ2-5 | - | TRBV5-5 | TGTGCCAGCAGTCTGTCGGGGACCCAGTACTTC | CASSLSGTQYF
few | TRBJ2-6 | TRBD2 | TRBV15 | TGTGCCACCAGCAGAGAGGGGGGGATCTCTGGGGCCAACGTCCTGACTTTC | CATSREGGISGANVLTF
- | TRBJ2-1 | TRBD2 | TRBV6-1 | TGTGCCAGCAGGAAGCGGCGGGAGGAGATTGAGCAGTTCTTC | CASRKRREEIEQFF
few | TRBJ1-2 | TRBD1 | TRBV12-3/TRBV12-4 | TGTGCCAGCAACCGGGACAGCTATGGCTACACCTTC | CASNRDSYGYTF
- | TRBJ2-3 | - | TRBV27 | TGTGCCAGCCGAACTAGACAGAGCACAGATACGCAGTATTTT | CASRTRQSTDTQYF
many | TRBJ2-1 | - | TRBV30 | TGTGCCTGGAGTTGGGGGAATGAGCAGTTCTTC | CAWSWGNEQFF
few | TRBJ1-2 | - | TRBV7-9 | TGTGCCAGCAGCTTAATCTTCCTGCATGGCTACACCTTC | CASSLIFLHGYTF
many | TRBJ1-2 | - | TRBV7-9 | TGTGCCAGCCAAGGGGAGGGGCGCAACTATGGCTACACCTTC | CASQGEGRNYGYTF
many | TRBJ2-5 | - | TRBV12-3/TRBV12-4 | TGTGCCAGCAGTTTAGGGCAGTACCAAGAGACCCAGTACTTC | CASSLGQYQETQYF
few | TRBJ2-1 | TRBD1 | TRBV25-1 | TGTGCCAGCGATAGGACAGGGGGGGCCTACAATGAGCAGTTCTTC | CASDRTGGAYNEQFF
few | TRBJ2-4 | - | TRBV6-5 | TGTGCCAGCAGTTTCGGAGGGGGGACCATTCAGTACTTC | CASSFGGGTIQYF
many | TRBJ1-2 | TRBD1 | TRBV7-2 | TGTGCCAGCAGCGCGACAGGGACTCATGGCTACACCTTC | CASSATGTHGYTF
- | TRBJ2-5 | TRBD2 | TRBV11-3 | TGTGCCAGCAGTAAGCGGGGGGGTCAAGAGACCCAGTACTTC | CASSKRGGQETQYF
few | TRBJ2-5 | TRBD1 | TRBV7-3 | TGTGCCAGCGCCAACTCAGGGGGACGGGGAGAGACCCAGTACTTC | CASANSGGRGETQYF
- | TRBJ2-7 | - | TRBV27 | TGTGCCAGCAGCATTGGGTTCGAGCAGTACTTC | CASSIGFEQYF
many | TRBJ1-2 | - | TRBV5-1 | TGCGCCAGCAGCCCGGGGACCCCGCGGGATTATGGCTACACCTTC | CASSPGTPRDYGYTF
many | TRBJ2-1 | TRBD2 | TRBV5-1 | TGCGCCAGCAGCTTGACTAGCGGTAGCTCCTACAATGAGCAGTTCTTC | CASSLTSGSSYNEQFF
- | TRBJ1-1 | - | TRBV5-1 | TGCGCCAGCAGTGGAGAGAGTAACACTGAAGCTTTCTTT | CASSGESNTEAFF
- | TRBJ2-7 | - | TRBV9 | TGTGCCAGCAGCGTACGTCAGGACTCCTACGAGCAGTACTTC | CASSVRQDSYEQYF
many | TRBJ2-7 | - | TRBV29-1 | TGCAGCGTATATGGCGGGGTAGGCGACGAGCAGTACTTC | CSVYGGVGDEQYF
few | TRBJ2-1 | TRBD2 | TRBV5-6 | TGTGCCAGCAGCTTGGGAGTAGCGGGATACAATGAGCAGTTCTTC | CASSLGVAGYNEQFF
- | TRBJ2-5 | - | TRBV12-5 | TGTGCTAGTGGTCGGACATTCCAAGAGACCCAGTACTTC | CASGRTFQETQYF
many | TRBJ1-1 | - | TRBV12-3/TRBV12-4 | TGTGCCAGCAGTTTTGGGGGGGAGTTTGAAGCTTTCTTT | CASSFGGEFEAFF
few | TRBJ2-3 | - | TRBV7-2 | TGTGCCAGCAGCTTAGCGTATAGGGATACGCAGTATTTT | CASSLAYRDTQYF
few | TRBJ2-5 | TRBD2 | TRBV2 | TGTGCCAGCAGTGAAGAGCGTCTAGCGGGGGGGAAAGAGACCCAGTACTTC | CASSEERLAGGKETQYF
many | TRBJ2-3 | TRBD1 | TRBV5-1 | TGCGCCAGCAGCTTCAAGGGGGCAAGCACAGATACGCAGTATTTT | CASSFKGASTDTQYF
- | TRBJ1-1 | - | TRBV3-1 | TGTGCCAGCAGCCAACGGGGCCGCGGTTTTAAGAACACTGAAGCTTTCTTT | CASSQRGRGFKNTEAFF
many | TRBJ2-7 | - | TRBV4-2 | TGTGCCAGCAGCCAAGATAACGAGCAGTACTTC | CASSQDNEQYF
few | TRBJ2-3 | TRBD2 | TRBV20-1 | TGCAGTGCAGACGGGGGGGCCGCAGATACGCAGTATTTT | CSADGGAADTQYF
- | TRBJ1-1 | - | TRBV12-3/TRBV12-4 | TGTGCCAGTTCCCCACAGGTGAACACTGAAGCTTTCTTT | CASSPQVNTEAFF
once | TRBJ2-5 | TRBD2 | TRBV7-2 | TGTGCCAGCAGCTTGGGCCCCGCGGGAGGAGAAGAGACCCAGTACTTC | CASSLGPAGGEETQYF